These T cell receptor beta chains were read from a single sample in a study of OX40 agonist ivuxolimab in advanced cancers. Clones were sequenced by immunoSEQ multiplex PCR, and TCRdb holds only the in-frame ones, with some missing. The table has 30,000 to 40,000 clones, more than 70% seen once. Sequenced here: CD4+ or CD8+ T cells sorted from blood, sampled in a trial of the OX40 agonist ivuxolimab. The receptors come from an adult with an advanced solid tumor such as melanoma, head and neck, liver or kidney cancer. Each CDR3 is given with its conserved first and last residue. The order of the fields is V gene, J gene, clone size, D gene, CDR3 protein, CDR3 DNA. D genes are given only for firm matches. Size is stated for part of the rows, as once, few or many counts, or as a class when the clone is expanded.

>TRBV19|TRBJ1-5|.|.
CASSILTSNQPQHF
TGTGCCAGTAGTATTTTAACTAGCAATCAGCCCCAGCATTTT
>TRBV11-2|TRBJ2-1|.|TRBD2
CASSYVWGGNNEQFF
TGTGCCAGCAGCTACGTTTGGGGGGGGAACAATGAGCAGTTCTTC
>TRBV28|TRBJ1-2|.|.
CASTPVGGLYGYTF
TGTGCCAGCACCCCAGTTGGGGGGCTGTATGGCTACACCTTC
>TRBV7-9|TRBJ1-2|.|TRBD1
CASSLAATGNYGYTF
TGTGCCAGCAGCTTAGCCGCGACAGGGAACTATGGCTACACCTTC
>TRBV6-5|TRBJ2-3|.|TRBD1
CASSFRTGSLRDTQYF
TGTGCCAGCAGTTTCCGGACAGGGTCCCTGCGGGATACGCAGTATTTT
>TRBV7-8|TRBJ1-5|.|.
CASSPIGNQPQHF
TGTGCCAGCAGCCCTATTGGCAATCAGCCCCAGCATTTT
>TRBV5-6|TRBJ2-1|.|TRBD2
CASSLSGGVYNEQFF
TGTGCCAGCAGCTTGTCGGGAGGCGTCTACAATGAGCAGTTCTTC
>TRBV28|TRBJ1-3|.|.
CASSLARSSGNTIYF
TGTGCCAGCAGTTTGGCCCGGAGCTCTGGAAACACCATATATTTT
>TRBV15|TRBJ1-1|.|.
CATSREVMEVVDEAFF
TGTGCCACCAGCAGAGAGGTGATGGAAGTCGTTGATGAAGCTTTCTTT
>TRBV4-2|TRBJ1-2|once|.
CASSQETAYFNYGYTF
TGTGCCAGCAGCCAAGAAACGGCATATTTTAACTATGGCTACACCTTC
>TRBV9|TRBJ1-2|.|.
CASSVTGNYGYTF
TGTGCCAGCAGCGTTACGGGGAACTATGGCTACACCTTC
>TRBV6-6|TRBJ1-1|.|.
CASSYWPGRSEAFF
TGTGCCAGCAGTTACTGGCCCGGCAGATCTGAAGCTTTCTTT
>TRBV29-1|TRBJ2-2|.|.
CSVGPRGGVGGELFF
TGCAGCGTTGGCCCCCGAGGCGGGGTTGGCGGGGAGCTGTTTTTT
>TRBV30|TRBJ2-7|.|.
CAWGRGSSYEQYF
TGTGCCTGGGGTCGGGGGAGTTCCTACGAGCAGTACTTC
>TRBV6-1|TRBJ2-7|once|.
CASSEASWQGSYEQYF
TGTGCCAGCAGTGAAGCGTCCTGGCAGGGTTCCTACGAGCAGTACTTC
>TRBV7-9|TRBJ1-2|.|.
CASSLALFGQKGGYTF
TGTGCCAGCAGCTTAGCGCTCTTTGGACAGAAGGGTGGCTACACCTTC
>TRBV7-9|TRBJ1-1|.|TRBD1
CASSTTPGTGTTESFF
TGTGCCAGCAGCACCACACCCGGGACAGGAACCACTGAATCTTTCTTT
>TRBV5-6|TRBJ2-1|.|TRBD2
CASRPWSGGPTYNEQFF
TGTGCCAGCCGGCCTTGGAGCGGGGGTCCGACCTACAATGAGCAGTTCTTC
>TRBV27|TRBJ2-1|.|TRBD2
CASSLGTSGKNEQFF
TGTGCCAGCAGCCTTGGGACTAGCGGAAAAAATGAGCAGTTCTTC
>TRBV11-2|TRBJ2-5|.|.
CASRSPGTLETQYF
TGTGCCAGCAGAAGCCCAGGGACATTGGAGACCCAGTACTTC